Here is one T cell receptor (beta chain) with its context. Its specificity is not known. The read stops 3 residues short of the end of the CDR3; the missing end is completed from the germline J gene. These data originate in a study of T cells in women clearing cervical HPV infection. Study information: Cases' blood sampling followed lesion detection by median roughly 160 days (90 to 200). Only a few women had HLA typing results available. Overall study findings and caveats: T-cell numbers per sample were unknown and may explain richness differences. Cases carried less TRBV6-7 than controls: approximately 0.1% versus 0.16%.

TCRdb's copy holds only in-frame clones and misses some; the assay was immunoSEQ multiplex PCR. Its listing shows approximately 44,000 clones. This CDR3 is 13 amino acids long. Germline CDR1 SGHDT, CDR2 YYEEEE. Losses at the gene ends were 5 bases for V and 3 bases for J; bases not matched to a gene: 5. This receptor was obtained from a woman between 18 and 70 years old with a cervical HPV16 infection that either progressed to CIN3+ or cleared (not recorded which). The chain combines TRBV5-6 with TRBJ2-7; TRBD1 matches at 7 bases. Sequencing used blood buffy coat. CDR3 amino acids: CASRNRQGYEQYF. The part of the CDR3 DNA that was read is TGTGCCAGCAGAAATAGACAGGGCTACGAG.